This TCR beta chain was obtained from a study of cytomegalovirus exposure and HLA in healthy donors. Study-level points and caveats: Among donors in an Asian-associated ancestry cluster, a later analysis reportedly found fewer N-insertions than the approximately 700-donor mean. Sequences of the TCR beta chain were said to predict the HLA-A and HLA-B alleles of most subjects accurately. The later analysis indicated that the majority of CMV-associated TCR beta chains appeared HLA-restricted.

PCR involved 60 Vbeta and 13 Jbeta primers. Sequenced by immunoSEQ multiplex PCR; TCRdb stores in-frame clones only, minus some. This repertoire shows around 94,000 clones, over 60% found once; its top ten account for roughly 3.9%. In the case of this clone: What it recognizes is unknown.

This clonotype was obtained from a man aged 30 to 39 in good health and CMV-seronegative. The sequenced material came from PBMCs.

The CDR3 nucleotides are TGCACCGTCGCCAGGGAACTTCCTTATGGCTACACCTTC. This codes for CTVARELPYGYTF. The V gene is TRBV29-1, the J gene TRBJ1-2, with D possibly matching TRBD1 (5 bases). Germline lookup yields CDR1 SQVTM and CDR2 ANQGSEA. The length of the CDR3 is 13 residues.